Following are 2 T cell receptor beta chains from one sample sequenced in a study of lymphopenia after photon versus proton radiotherapy. TCRdb's copy holds only in-frame clones and misses some; the assay was immunoSEQ multiplex PCR. The repertoire has about 24,000 clones, less than 85% of them found once; the top ten carry roughly 20%. Sample: peripheral blood, taken from a patient treated with photon-based radiotherapy. The receptors were sampled from a man in his sixties with pancreatic cancer.

This sequence joins TRBV21-1 and TRBJ1-1. TRBV21-1 is shown as a pseudogene. This CDR3 spans 12 amino acids. The chain's CDR3 is CASNRQNTEAFF. For the CDR3, the DNA is TGTGCCAGCAACCGGCAGAACACTGAAGCTTTCTTT.

The V gene is TRBV12-5, the J gene TRBJ2-1, with 8 bases lining up with TRBD1. This CDR3 region has 15 residues. The germline V gene has CDR1 LGHNT and CDR2 FRNRAP. V dropped 6 bases and J dropped 3; count of bases not matched to a gene: 7. The CDR3 bases are TGTGCTAGTGGAGAAGGACAGGGAGGCTACAATGAGCAGTTCTTC. This gives the protein CASGEGQGGYNEQFF.